The 4 T cell receptor beta chains in this list originate from one sample, sequenced in a study of regulatory T cells in long-lasting Graves disease. This sample's time point: newly diagnosed GD, antithyroid drugs for less than 3 months. Preparation of the TCR library used RNA extracted from PBMCs. Investigators prepared the TCR beta libraries by applying iRepertoire HTBI primers and Arm-PCR of CDR3 regions. Each CDR3 protein gets one entry after TCRdb re-called the multiplex PCR reads with MiXCR. The table has about 470,000 distinct CDR3 sequences, around 15% seen once. These records were also assigned to another study, of T cells in Graves' hyperthyroidism and ophthalmopathy.

Sequences were derived from peripheral blood mononuclear cells (PBMCs), sampled at new diagnosis, from a patient treated with antithyroid drugs. The receptors stem from a man between 35 and 55 years old with Graves disease.

The chain combines TRBV24-1 with TRBJ2-2; TRBD1 agrees at 10 bases. This CDR3 spans 14 amino acids. After removal of 9 bases from V and 4 bases from J, the junction contained 4 bases not matched to a gene. Per germline, CDR1 KGHDR and CDR2 SFDVKD. CDR3 bases: TGTGCCACCGGCGGGACAGGGGTCACCGGGGAGCTGTTTTTT. This sequence encodes CATGGTGVTGELFF.

The sample holds many counts of this clonotype. The rearrangement joins TRBV20-1 to TRBJ1-1; D uncertain. The CDR3 has 14 residues. In germline, CDR1 is DFQATT, CDR2 SNEGSKA (reference sequence). The ends were cut back, 3 bases at V and 0 bases at J, with 11 bases in the middle. The CDR3 DNA follows: TGCAGTGCTAGCGAACCCAGGATGAACACTGAAGCTTTCTTT. Amino acid sequence: CSASEPRMNTEAFF.

There are many counts of this clonotype. The chain links TRBV20-1 to TRBJ2-7, with 8 nucleotides matching TRBD2. CDR3 size: 13 residues. Germline CDR1 DFQATT, CDR2 SNEGSKA (reference sequence). V lost 7 bases to trimming and J lost 1 base; unmatched junction nucleotides: 6. The CDR3 nucleotides read TGCAGTGTTTCAGGGACTAGTTCCTACGAGCAGTACTTC. Its protein is CSVSGTSSYEQYF.

The sample holds many counts of this clonotype. The CDR3 region has the DNA TGTGCCAGCAGCTCACTAGCGGGAGTAGTGACCGGGGAGCTGTTTTTT. This codes for CASSSLAGVVTGELFF. The V and J genes are TRBV11-2 and TRBJ2-2, with 11 bases matching TRBD2. V trimming: 4 bases; J trimming: 5 bases; junction bases outside the gene matches: 6. The CDR3 length is 16 residues. Germline values: CDR1 SGHAT, CDR2 FQNNGV.